This T cell receptor beta chain was recorded in a study of cytomegalovirus exposure and HLA in healthy donors. On the study more broadly: Drawn from HLA-typed donors, 83 million or so unique TCRs were held in an early data release. For the 300 to 450 genotyped donors, over 80% fell within the Caucasian-associated ancestry cluster. Study-wide results and caveats: In an earlier analysis, most TCR beta V segments were productive about 90% or about 30% of the time.

Trimming removed 6 bases from V and 3 bases from J, with 12 bases in between. Per germline, CDR1 SGHRS and CDR2 YFSETQ. The CDR3 totals 14 residues. Amplification used 60 Vbeta primers and 13 Jbeta primers. Libraries were prepared by immunoSEQ multiplex PCR; TCRdb keeps only in-frame clonotypes and omits some of them. The sample yields around 130,000 clones, 70% to 85% seen once. Although they were nominally healthy when sampled, donors likely had unrecorded immune exposures. Comment on this clone: Its matching antigen is unknown.

The receptor comes from a boy under 18 in good health and CMV-seronegative. This chain connects TRBV5-1 to TRBJ2-2; no definite D call. Sequenced material: PBMCs. In nucleotides, the CDR3 is TGCGCCAGCAACCCCTACTTAGACACCGGGGAGCTGTTTTTT. It encodes CASNPYLDTGELFF.